Presented here are 32 T cell receptor beta chains from one specimen sequenced in a study of shared clonotypes between healthy human individuals. Sequenced by immunoSEQ multiplex PCR; TCRdb stores in-frame clones only, minus some. This sample has a few hundred thousand clones; about nine tenths occur once, and the top ten carry 16%. The sample taken for sequencing was memory CD8+ T cells sorted from blood. Stated subset: CD45RO+ cells pooled with CCR7-negative TemRA cells. These receptor sequences come from a man aged 18 to 35 in good health.

The chain joins TRBV13 to TRBJ2-2; D is undetermined. This CDR3 comprises 13 residues. V lost 3 bases, J lost 7 bases, and 9 bases lay in between. CDR1 PRHDT and CDR2 FYEKMQ come from the germline V gene (reference sequence). The CDR3 loop reads CASSLRVGGELFF. In DNA form, the CDR3 reads TGTGCCAGCAGCTTGCGCGTAGGCGGGGAGCTGTTTTTT.

This clone was found once. V is TRBV27 and J is TRBJ1-1; possible D gene TRBD1, 5 bases. V was cut by 2 bases and J by 1 base, with 8 bases left in between. This CDR3 spans 14 amino acids. Germline lookup yields CDR1 MNHEY and CDR2 SMNVEV (reference sequence). This chain's CDR3 is CASSLRQPNTEAFF. In nucleotides, the CDR3 is TGTGCCAGCAGTTTAAGACAGCCGAACACTGAAGCTTTCTTT.

The chain couples TRBV30 to TRBJ2-7; D is possibly TRBD1 (5 bases). Germline CDR1 GTSNPN, CDR2 SVGIG (reference sequence). This CDR3 contains 13 residues. The ends were cut back, 2 bases at V and 2 bases at J, with 10 bases in the middle. CDR3 nucleotides: TGTGCCTGGAGTATTGGCAGGGCCTACGAGCAGTACTTC. This translates into CAWSIGRAYEQYF.

This chain joins TRBV2 and TRBJ2-3, with TRBD2 as a possible D gene (6 bases). The CDR3 totals 15 residues. The V end lost 7 bases, the J end lost 1 base, and 15 bases lay between the germline ends. Germline V lookup: CDR1 SNHLY, CDR2 FYNNEI. The CDR3 region has the DNA TGTGCCAGCACATACACCGGGGGTGGCACAGATACGCAGTATTTT. It yields the protein CASTYTGGGTDTQYF. Drawing the rest from reference TRBV2 and TRBJ2-3, the complete variable domain is EPEVTQTPSHQVTQMGQEVILRCVPISNHLYFYWYRQILGQKVEFLVSFYNNEISEKSEIFDDQFSVERPDGSNFTLKIRSTKLEDSAMYFCASTYTGGGTDTQYFGPGTRLTVL.

V is TRBV27 and J is TRBJ2-7, with TRBD1 matching 10 bases. The CDR3 is 16 residues long. Germline V lookup: CDR1 MNHEY, CDR2 SMNVEV (reference sequence). The ends lost 2 bases at V and 5 bases at J; junction bases unmatched: 9. CDR3: CASSLITGTGVNEQYF. The CDR3, as DNA: TGTGCCAGCAGTTTAATCACCGGGACAGGGGTAAACGAGCAGTACTTC.

The genes are TRBV5-4 and TRBJ2-7, with 12 bases matching TRBD2. This CDR3 comprises 15 residues. CDR1 and CDR2 (germline): SGHNT, YYREEE (reference sequence). V lost 7 bases and J lost 5; bases outside the gene matches: 10. In nucleotides, the CDR3 is TGTGCCAGCGCCGCGCTAGCGGGGGGGCCCGACGAGCAGTACTTC. This encodes CASAALAGGPDEQYF.

J is TRBJ2-7 and V is TRBV7-9; TRBD2 matches 10 bases. Germline CDR1 is SEHNR and CDR2 is FQNEAQ (reference sequence). This CDR3 spans 14 amino acids. The V segment lost 5 bases and the J segment 5 bases; nucleotides outside the gene matches: 6. In DNA form, the CDR3 reads TGTGCCAGCAGCAAGGGACTAGCGATGAACGAGCAGTACTTC. It is translated as CASSKGLAMNEQYF.

This chain uses TRBV11-2 with TRBJ2-3, with D hard to call. CDR3 length: 13 residues. Trimming shortened V by 7 bases and J by 3 bases, and 11 bases separated the two germline ends. CDR1 is SGHAT, CDR2 FQNNGV, per germline. The CDR3 reads CASIYSGTDTQYF. The CDR3 nucleotides are TGTGCCAGCATATATAGTGGAACAGATACGCAGTATTTT.

CDR3 nucleotide sequence: TGTGCCTGGAGTTCGAAGGGGGCCGTCATCTATGGCTACACCTTC. Encoded protein: CAWSSKGAVIYGYTF. The chain combines TRBV30 with TRBJ1-2, with 7 bases that match TRBD1. The CDR3 has 15 amino acids. Trimming cost V 2 bases and J 4 bases; bases outside gene matches: 10. CDR1 GTSNPN and CDR2 SVGIG come from the germline V gene (reference sequence). The whole variable domain, filled in from reference TRBV30 and TRBJ1-2, reads SQTIHQWPATLVQPVGSPLSLECTVEGTSNPNLYWYRQAAGRGLQLLFYSVGIGQISSEVPQNLSASRPQDRQFILSSKKLLLSDSGFYLCAWSSKGAVIYGYTFGSGTRLTVV.

The chain uses TRBV2 and TRBJ2-5, with 9 bases matching TRBD2. The CDR3 spans 18 residues. The junction had 14 bases not matched to a gene; V was cut back by 1 base and J by 5 bases. CDR1 and CDR2 from the germline V gene are SNHLY and FYNNEI. This CDR3 is CASSEGSLAGLPGETQYF. As DNA, the CDR3 is TGTGCCAGCAGTGAAGGTAGCCTAGCGGGGCTACCTGGTGAGACCCAGTACTTC.

J is TRBJ2-7 and V is TRBV14; D is uncertain. Germline V gene lookup returns CDR1 SGHDN and CDR2 FVKESK. The CDR3 length is 14 residues. Deletions cut 3 bases from V and 6 bases from J, with 15 bases between. CDR3 coding DNA: TGTGCCAGCAGCCAGCTACTGGACGGCCTCGAGCAGTACTTC. This encodes CASSQLLDGLEQYF.

This clone was detected many times. The chain combines TRBV30 with TRBJ2-1; 12 bases agree with TRBD2. V dropped 0 bases and J dropped 5; count of bases not matched to a gene: 14. This CDR3 has 19 amino acids. Germline V gives CDR1 GTSNPN, CDR2 SVGIG (reference sequence). The DNA for the CDR3 is TGTGCCTGGAGTGTACCCCACGGACTAGCGGGAAGGGTCGACAATGAGCAGTTCTTC. It specifies CAWSVPHGLAGRVDNEQFF.

J is TRBJ2-2 and V is TRBV5-6; 13 nucleotides agree with TRBD2. Germline V CDR1 and CDR2: SGHDT, YYEEEE. The CDR3 spans 17 residues. The V gene end was trimmed by 2 bases and the J gene end by 5 bases; junction bases not matched to a gene: 6. CDR3: CASSLGLAGVRTGELFF. In nucleotides, the CDR3 is TGTGCCAGCAGCTTAGGACTAGCGGGAGTAAGAACCGGGGAGCTGTTTTTT.

This chain uses TRBV29-1 with TRBJ2-2, with D possibly being TRBD1 or TRBD2 (5 bases each). CDR3 length equals 14 residues. Germline V lookup: CDR1 SQVTM, CDR2 ANQGSEA. Deletions cut 3 bases from V and 3 bases from J, with 11 bases between. CDR3 sequence reads: CSVEGDADTGELFF. The CDR3 bases are TGCAGCGTTGAGGGGGACGCAGACACCGGGGAGCTGTTTTTT.

This clone was seen a single time. The chain links TRBV25-1 to TRBJ1-3; D unresolved. The CDR3 covers 14 residues. V shed 2 bases and J shed 4 bases, with 9 bases lying between them. Germline V gives CDR1 MGHDK, CDR2 SYGVNS. This CDR3 is CASSEGHLGNTIYF. The CDR3 bases are TGTGCCAGCAGTGAAGGTCACTTGGGAAACACCATATATTTT.

The V call is TRBV19, the J call TRBJ2-7; TRBD2 matches at 12 bases. The CDR3 contains 14 residues. Per germline, CDR1 LNHDA and CDR2 SQIVND (reference sequence). After removal of 5 bases from V and 6 bases from J, the junction contained 5 bases not matched to a gene. The CDR3 DNA follows: TGTGCCAGTAGTGCGACTAGCGGGGGCCCCGAGCAGTACTTC. This translates into CASSATSGGPEQYF.

The gene calls are TRBV29-1 and TRBJ2-7, with TRBD1 as a possible D gene (6 bases). The V gene lost 7 bases and the J gene lost 0 bases, with 13 bases spanning the gap. The germline V gene has CDR1 SQVTM and CDR2 ANQGSEA. The CDR3 covers 13 residues. The CDR3 nucleotides are TGCAGCGCAATTACAGGGAGCTCCTACGAGCAGTACTTC. This sequence encodes CSAITGSSYEQYF.

V is TRBV5-1 and J is TRBJ1-2; D possibly corresponds to TRBD1 (6 bases). There are 15 residues in the CDR3. CDR1 is SGHRS, CDR2 YFSETQ, per germline. The V end lost 0 bases, the J end lost 0 bases, and 9 bases lay between the germline ends. For the CDR3, the DNA is TGCGCCAGCAGCTTGGCACAGGGAACTAACTATGGCTACACCTTC. Encoded protein: CASSLAQGTNYGYTF.

The V call is TRBV10-3, the J call TRBJ1-2; D might be TRBD1 (6 bases). This CDR3 spans 16 amino acids. The germline V and J ends were trimmed by 6 bases and 2 bases, with 19 bases remaining between them. Looked up from germline, CDR1 is ENHRY and CDR2 is SYGVKD. The CDR3 coding sequence is TGTGCCATCAGCCGGGACACCTCTGCCGAGAACTATGGCTACACCTTC. Its protein product is CAISRDTSAENYGYTF.

The chain combines TRBV5-6 with TRBJ1-1; perhaps TRBD1 as D (5 bases). Deletions cut 0 bases from V and 8 bases from J, with 11 bases between. Germline loops: CDR1 SGHDT, CDR2 YYEEEE. The CDR3 length is 13 residues. DNA of the CDR3: TGTGCCAGCAGCTTGGTCCTACAGGAGGAAGCTTTCTTT. Its protein is CASSLVLQEEAFF.

The chain employs TRBV18 and TRBJ1-3; tentative D call: TRBD1 (5 bases). In germline, CDR1 is KGHSH, CDR2 LQKENI. The V end lost 8 bases, the J end lost 0 bases, and 17 bases lay between the germline ends. This CDR3 contains 16 residues. The CDR3 spells CASTMKGSPSGNTIYF. CDR3 nucleotide sequence: TGTGCCAGCACTATGAAGGGGTCCCCCTCTGGAAACACCATATATTTT.

This clone was picked up one time. The V and J genes are TRBV13 and TRBJ1-3, with TRBD1 as a possible D gene (5 bases). V shed 0 bases and J shed 0 bases, with 21 bases lying between them. The germline V gene encodes CDR1 PRHDT and CDR2 FYEKMQ (reference sequence). The CDR3 contains 20 residues. This CDR3 is CASSLGGVYTGPSSGNTIYF. In DNA form, the CDR3 reads TGTGCCAGCAGCTTAGGGGGCGTATACACAGGCCCAAGCTCTGGAAACACCATATATTTT.

This rearrangement joins TRBV7-2 to TRBJ2-3; 14 bases align to TRBD2. Losses at the gene ends were 4 bases for V and 3 bases for J; bases not matched to a gene: 3. This CDR3 spans 16 amino acids. Germline CDR1 is SGHTA and CDR2 is FQGNSA. The CDR3 sequence is CASSWGLAGVTDTQYF. CDR3 sequence (DNA): TGTGCCAGCAGCTGGGGACTAGCGGGAGTAACAGATACGCAGTATTTT.

CDR3 protein: CSVEEGTDTQYF. CDR3 nucleotide sequence: TGCAGCGTTGAAGAGGGAACAGATACGCAGTATTTT. V and J are TRBV29-1 and TRBJ2-3; D unresolved. CDR3 length: 12 residues. CDR1 is SQVTM and CDR2 is ANQGSEA in the germline V gene. Deletions cut 0 bases from V and 3 bases from J, with 4 bases between.

This chain links TRBV6-6 with TRBJ1-4; D is unresolved. The germline V gene has CDR1 MNHNY and CDR2 SVGAGI (reference sequence). The CDR3 is 11 residues long. Trimming shortened V by 7 bases and J by 8 bases, and 8 bases separated the two germline ends. CDR3 nucleotides: TGTGCCAGCAAAAACATAGAAAAACTGTTTTTT. Protein product: CASKNIEKLFF.

The V gene is TRBV6-6, the J gene TRBJ2-5; 9 bases agree with TRBD2. V dropped 2 bases and J dropped 2; count of bases not matched to a gene: 3. This CDR3 has 15 residues. The germline gives CDR1 MNHNY, CDR2 SVGAGI (reference sequence). The CDR3 region has the DNA TGTGCCAGCAGTTACGGACTAGCGACTCAAGAGACCCAGTACTTC. Translating gives CASSYGLATQETQYF.

The chain couples TRBV9 to TRBJ2-1; perhaps TRBD2 as D (7 bases). Germline CDR1 SGDLS, CDR2 YYNGEE. The length of the CDR3 is 18 residues. Trimming left V 3 bases short and J 8 bases short, with 27 bases between. CDR3 sequence: CASSGASGGHQHAYEQFF. The CDR3 coding sequence is TGTGCCAGCAGCGGGGCCTCGGGGGGCCATCAGCATGCATATGAGCAGTTCTTC.

This clone was seen more than once but under ten times. The CDR3 reads CASSSRGVGAGGRRDTDTQYF. The CDR3 region has the DNA TGTGCCAGTAGTTCCCGAGGGGTTGGAGCGGGGGGGCGTAGGGACACAGATACGCAGTATTTT. The rearrangement joins TRBV19 to TRBJ2-3, with 10 bases lining up with TRBD2. V lost 5 bases, J lost 2 bases, and 22 bases stayed unmatched. Germline V gene data show CDR1 as LNHDA and CDR2 as SQIVND (reference sequence). There are 21 residues in the CDR3.

The chain carries TRBV30 and TRBJ1-1, with D possibly TRBD1 on 5 matching bases. The CDR3 contains 13 residues. Germline CDR1 GTSNPN, CDR2 SVGIG (reference sequence). The V end lost 3 bases, the J end lost 2 bases, and 10 bases lay between the germline ends. This CDR3 reads CAWRAGRNTEAFF. In DNA form, the CDR3 reads TGTGCCTGGAGGGCGGGACGAAACACTGAAGCTTTCTTT.

This chain links TRBV4-3 with TRBJ1-1; no definite D call. Trimming stripped 2 bases from V and 1 base from J, with 11 bases between. CDR1 and CDR2 (germline): LGHNA, YSLEER. The CDR3 runs 15 residues. The CDR3 sequence is CASSQTLGGNTEAFF. The CDR3 DNA sequence: TGCGCCAGCAGCCAAACATTGGGAGGGAACACTGAAGCTTTCTTT.

The chain joins TRBV30 to TRBJ2-2; D ambiguous. CDR3 length equals 11 residues. Germline V gene data show CDR1 as GTSNPN and CDR2 as SVGIG (reference sequence). V was cut by 5 bases and J by 6 bases, with 7 bases left in between. The CDR3 DNA reads as TGTGCCTGGGAACGTTCCGGGGAGCTGTTTTTT. Protein sequence: CAWERSGELFF.

The rearrangement links TRBV27 to TRBJ1-1; tentative D call: TRBD1 (5 bases). Looked up from germline, CDR1 is MNHEY and CDR2 is SMNVEV (reference sequence). CDR3 length: 13 amino acids. V gave up 0 bases and J gave up 6 bases, with 8 bases separating them. The CDR3 spells CASSLSRGAEAFF. DNA of the CDR3: TGTGCCAGCAGTTTATCGCGGGGGGCTGAAGCTTTCTTT.